A few counts support the clone carrying this TCR beta chain. The sample comes from a study of blood T cell repertoires in COVID-19. The overall study: T cells, B-cell-depleted T cells, or PBMCs supplied cDNA or gDNA.

In the original analysis: Quantification of nucleated cells was approximated via reference gene primer amplification. Assay: immunoSEQ multiplex PCR; the TCRdb copy retains only in-frame clones and omits some. Clonal size and the V and J genes are those of that table, whereas D and trimming came from the DNA. The repertoire holds fewer than 250,000 clones, with about 87% as singletons. Followed longitudinally, the Seattle patients had been enrolled during active infection. The CDR3 is 16 amino acids. Germline V gives CDR1 LGHNA, CDR2 YNFKEQ. Trimming took off 0 bases at V and 4 bases at J, with 13 bases between the two ends.

The TCR was taken from a man under 40 with COVID-19, enrolled during active disease. V is TRBV4-2 and J is TRBJ2-1; D perhaps matches TRBD2 (6 bases). Sequencing used peripheral blood. CDR3 in amino acids: CASSQETGGFYNEQFF. CDR3 bases: TGTGCCAGCAGCCAAGAGACTGGGGGGTTTTACAATGAGCAGTTCTTC.